This TCR beta chain was sequenced for a study of PD-1 blockade in classical Hodgkin lymphoma. Findings of the study overall: At C4D1, TCR diversity had climbed significantly for CD4+ cells, though not for CD8+ cells.

The time point denotes: cycle 4 day 1 (C4D1), after around six weeks of nivolumab. Every patient was affected by relapse after autologous stem cell transplantation, while exposure to brentuximab vedotin was not uniform. When best responses were assessed, they were complete response, partial response or progressive disease. Here immunoSEQ multiplex PCR was the method, and the copy in TCRdb shows in-frame clones only, minus some. The profile shows 40,000 to 55,000 clones, roughly 73% of them singletons. This clone has a single count. What it binds is not known. CDR3 size: 16 residues. The J segment lost 1 base and the V segment lost 5 bases, leaving 11 bases of the junction unmatched. Germline V lookup: CDR1 LGHNA, CDR2 YNFKEQ.

The starting material was peripheral blood mononuclear cells (PBMCs), obtained before the fourth cycle of nivolumab. This TCR came from a human donor with classical Hodgkin lymphoma. The genes are TRBV4-2 and TRBJ2-7, with TRBD1 matching 7 bases. The CDR3 spells CASSLAGTALSYEQYF. CDR3 in DNA: TGTGCCAGCAGCTTGGCCGGGACAGCCCTTTCCTACGAGCAGTACTTC.